Reported below is one T cell receptor beta chain. Other DNA sequences in this specimen translate into the identical CDR3. V dropped 5 bases and J dropped 7; count of bases not matched to a gene: 6. CDR1 is MNHEY, CDR2 SMNVEV, per germline (reference sequence). This CDR3 region has 14 residues. Some clones are missing from TCRdb's copy, which holds only in-frame ones; the method was immunoSEQ multiplex PCR. The sample shows approximately 350,000 clones, 85% to 90% of them seen only once. These data belong to a study of blood T cell repertoires in COVID-19. This TCR was sampled from a woman between 65 and 79 years old with COVID-19, enrolled during active disease. What was sequenced was peripheral blood. This chain connects TRBV27 to TRBJ2-1, with TRBD1 identical over 9 bases. CDR3 loop: CASSLGTGRNEQFF. As DNA, the CDR3 is TGTGCCAGCAGTCTCGGGACAGGGAGGAATGAGCAGTTCTTC.